This record covers a single TCR beta chain. The data belong to a study of cytomegalovirus exposure and HLA in healthy donors. The PCR had 60 Vbeta and 13 Jbeta primers. Produced via immunoSEQ multiplex PCR; TCRdb's table is partial and in-frame only. The top ten clones hold around 3.1% of a sample with roughly 190,000 clones, under 80% of them seen once. The CDR3 is made up of 18 amino acids. The germline V gene has CDR1 SGHVS and CDR2 FQNEAQ. The V gene lost 2 bases and the J gene lost 0 bases, with 16 bases spanning the gap. The sequencing sample was made of PBMCs. The source is a female donor in good health and CMV-seronegative. This chain connects TRBV7-8 to TRBJ2-2; D is possibly TRBD1 (7 bases). The CDR3 coding sequence is TGTGCCAGCAGCTTAAGAAGGAGGGGACAGTCGAACACCGGGGAGCTGTTTTTT. Amino acid sequence: CASSLRRRGQSNTGELFF.